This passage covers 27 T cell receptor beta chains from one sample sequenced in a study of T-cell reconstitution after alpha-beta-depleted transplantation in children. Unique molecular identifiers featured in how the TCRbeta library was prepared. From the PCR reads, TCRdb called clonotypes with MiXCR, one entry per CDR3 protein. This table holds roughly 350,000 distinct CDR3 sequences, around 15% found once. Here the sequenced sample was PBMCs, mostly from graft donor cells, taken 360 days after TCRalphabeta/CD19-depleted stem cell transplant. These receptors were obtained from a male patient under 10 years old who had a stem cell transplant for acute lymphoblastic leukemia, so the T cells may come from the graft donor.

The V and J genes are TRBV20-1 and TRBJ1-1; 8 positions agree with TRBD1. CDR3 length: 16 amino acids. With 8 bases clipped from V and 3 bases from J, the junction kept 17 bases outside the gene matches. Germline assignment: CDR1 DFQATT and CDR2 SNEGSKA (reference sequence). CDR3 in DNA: TGCAGTTCCTCGACAGCCACCACAGGGGGTGACACTGAAGCTTTCTTT. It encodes CSSSTATTGGDTEAFF.

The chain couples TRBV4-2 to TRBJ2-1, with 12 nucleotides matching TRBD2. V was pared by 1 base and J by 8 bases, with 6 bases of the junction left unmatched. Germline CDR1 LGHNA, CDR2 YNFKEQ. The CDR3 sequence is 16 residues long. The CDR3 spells CASSQGASGRVDEQFF. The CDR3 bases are TGTGCCAGCAGCCAAGGGGCTAGCGGGAGGGTGGATGAGCAGTTCTTC.

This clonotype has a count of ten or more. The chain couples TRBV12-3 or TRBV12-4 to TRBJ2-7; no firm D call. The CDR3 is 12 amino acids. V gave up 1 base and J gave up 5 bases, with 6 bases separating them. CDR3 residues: CASSLGRDEQYF. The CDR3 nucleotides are TGTGCCAGCAGTTTAGGCCGCGACGAGCAGTACTTC.

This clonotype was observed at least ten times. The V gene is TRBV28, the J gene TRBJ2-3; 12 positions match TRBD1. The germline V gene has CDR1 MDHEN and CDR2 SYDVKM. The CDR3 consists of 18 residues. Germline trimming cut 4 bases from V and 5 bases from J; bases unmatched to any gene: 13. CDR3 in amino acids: CASSSISLGTGGIDTQYF. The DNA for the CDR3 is TGTGCCAGCAGTTCGATTTCTCTTGGGACAGGGGGCATAGATACGCAGTATTTT.

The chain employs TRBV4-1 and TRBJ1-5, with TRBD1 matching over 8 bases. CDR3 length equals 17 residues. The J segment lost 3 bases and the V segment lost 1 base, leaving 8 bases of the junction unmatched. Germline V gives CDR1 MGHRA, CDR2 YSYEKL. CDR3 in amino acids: CASSQGAIRGHNQPQHF. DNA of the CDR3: TGCGCCAGCAGCCAAGGGGCAATCAGGGGGCACAATCAGCCCCAGCATTTT.

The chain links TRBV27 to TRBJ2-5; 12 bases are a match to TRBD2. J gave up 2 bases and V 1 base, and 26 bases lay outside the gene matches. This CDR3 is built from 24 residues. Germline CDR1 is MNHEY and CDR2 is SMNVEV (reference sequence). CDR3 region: CASSLLGGVELDRTSGRTQETQYF. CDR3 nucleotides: TGTGCCAGCAGTTTATTGGGGGGAGTGGAGCTAGACAGAACTAGCGGGAGGACGCAAGAGACCCAGTACTTC.

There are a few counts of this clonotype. CDR3 coding DNA: TGTGCCAGCAGCCAAGTGGCCAGCATATTACAGCCCCAGCATTTT. Protein sequence: CASSQVASILQPQHF. The chain employs TRBV4-2 and TRBJ1-5; D gene ambiguous. This CDR3 is built from 15 residues. Germline CDR1 reads LGHNA; CDR2 reads YNFKEQ. The V gene lost 1 base and the J gene lost 7 bases, with 14 bases spanning the gap.

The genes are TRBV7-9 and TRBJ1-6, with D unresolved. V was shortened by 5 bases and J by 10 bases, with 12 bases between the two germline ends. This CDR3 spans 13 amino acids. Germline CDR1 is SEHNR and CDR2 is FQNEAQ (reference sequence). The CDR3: CASSGVGGSPLHF. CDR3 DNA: TGTGCCAGCAGCGGCGTGGGAGGATCACCCCTCCACTTT.

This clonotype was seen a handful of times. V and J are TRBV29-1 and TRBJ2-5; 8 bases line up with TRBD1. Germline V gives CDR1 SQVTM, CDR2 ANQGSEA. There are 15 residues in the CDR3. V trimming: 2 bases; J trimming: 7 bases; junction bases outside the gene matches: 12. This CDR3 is CSVERGQVRVGTQYF. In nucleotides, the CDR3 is TGCAGCGTTGAACGGGGACAGGTTAGGGTTGGGACCCAGTACTTC.

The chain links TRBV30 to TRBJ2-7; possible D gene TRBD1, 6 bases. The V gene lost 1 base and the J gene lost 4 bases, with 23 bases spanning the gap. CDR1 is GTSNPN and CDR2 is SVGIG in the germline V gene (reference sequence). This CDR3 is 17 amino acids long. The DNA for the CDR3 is TGTGCCTGGAGTGAGTTCGTCACGGGGCAGGGGCTTTACGAGCAGTACTTC. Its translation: CAWSEFVTGQGLYEQYF.

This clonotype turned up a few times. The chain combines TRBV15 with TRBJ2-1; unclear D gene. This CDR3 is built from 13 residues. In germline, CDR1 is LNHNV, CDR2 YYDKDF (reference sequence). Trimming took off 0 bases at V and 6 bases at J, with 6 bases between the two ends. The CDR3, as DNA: TGTGCCACCAGCAGAGATCATGTCAATGAGCAGTTCTTC. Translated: CATSRDHVNEQFF.

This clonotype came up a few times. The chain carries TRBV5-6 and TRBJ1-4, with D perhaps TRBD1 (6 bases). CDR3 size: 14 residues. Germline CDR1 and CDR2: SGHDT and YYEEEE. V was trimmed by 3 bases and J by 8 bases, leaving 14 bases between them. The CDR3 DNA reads TGTGCCAGCAGCTCCTCCCCCGGGACAGAAAAACTGTTTTTT. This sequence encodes CASSSSPGTEKLFF.

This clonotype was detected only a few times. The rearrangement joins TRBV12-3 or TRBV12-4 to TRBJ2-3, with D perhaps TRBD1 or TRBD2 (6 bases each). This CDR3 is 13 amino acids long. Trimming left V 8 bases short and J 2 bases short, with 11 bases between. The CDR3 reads CASVGGHTDTQYF. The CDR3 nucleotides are TGTGCCAGCGTCGGGGGACACACAGATACGCAGTATTTT.

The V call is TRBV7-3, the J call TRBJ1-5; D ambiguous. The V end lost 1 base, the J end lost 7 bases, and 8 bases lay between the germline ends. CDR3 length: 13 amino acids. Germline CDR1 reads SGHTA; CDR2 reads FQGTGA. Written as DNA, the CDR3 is TGTGCCAGCAGCTTAAGACTTTACCAGCCCCAGCATTTT. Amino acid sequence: CASSLRLYQPQHF. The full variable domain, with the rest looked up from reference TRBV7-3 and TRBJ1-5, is GAGVSQTPSNKVTEKGKYVELRCDPISGHTALYWYRQSLGQGPEFLIYFQGTGAADDSGLPNDRFFAVRPEGSVSTLKIQRTERGDSAVYLCASSLRLYQPQHFGDGTRLSIL.

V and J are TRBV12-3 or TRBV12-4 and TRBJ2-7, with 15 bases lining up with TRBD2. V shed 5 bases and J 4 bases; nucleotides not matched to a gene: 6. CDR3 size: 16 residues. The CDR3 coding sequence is TGTGCCAGCAGTCGCCCGGGGACTAGCGGGAGGTACGAGCAGTACTTC. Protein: CASSRPGTSGRYEQYF.

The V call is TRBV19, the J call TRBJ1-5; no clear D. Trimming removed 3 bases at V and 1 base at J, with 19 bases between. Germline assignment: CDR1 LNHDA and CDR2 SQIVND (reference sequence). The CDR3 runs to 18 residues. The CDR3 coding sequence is TGTGCCAGTAGTATGGCCCCAGAAGGGATAGGGAGCAATCAGCCCCAGCATTTT. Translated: CASSMAPEGIGSNQPQHF. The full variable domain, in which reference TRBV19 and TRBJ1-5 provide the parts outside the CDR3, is DGGITQSPKYLFRKEGQNVTLSCEQNLNHDAMYWYRQDPGQGLRLIYYSQIVNDFQKGDIAEGYSVSREKKESFPLTVTSAQKNPTAFYLCASSMAPEGIGSNQPQHFGDGTRLSIL.

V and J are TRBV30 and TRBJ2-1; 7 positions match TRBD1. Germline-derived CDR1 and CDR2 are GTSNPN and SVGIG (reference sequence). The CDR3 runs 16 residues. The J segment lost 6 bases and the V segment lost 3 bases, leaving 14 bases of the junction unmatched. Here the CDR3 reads CAWSGLNRGRSNEQFF. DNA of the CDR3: TGTGCCTGGAGCGGCCTCAACAGGGGCAGGAGCAATGAGCAGTTCTTC.

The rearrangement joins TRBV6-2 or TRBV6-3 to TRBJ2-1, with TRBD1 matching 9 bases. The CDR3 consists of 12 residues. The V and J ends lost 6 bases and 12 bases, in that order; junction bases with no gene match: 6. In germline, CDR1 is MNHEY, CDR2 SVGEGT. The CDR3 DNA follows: TGTGCCAGCAGACAGGGGGCGCTCGGGCAGTTCTTC. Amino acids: CASRQGALGQFF.

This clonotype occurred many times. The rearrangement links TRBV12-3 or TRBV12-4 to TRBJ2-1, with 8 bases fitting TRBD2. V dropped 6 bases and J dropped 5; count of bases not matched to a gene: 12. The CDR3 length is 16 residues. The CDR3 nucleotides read TGTGCCAGCAGCCTTCCTCCGGGACTAGAGCACAATGAGCAGTTCTTC. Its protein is CASSLPPGLEHNEQFF.

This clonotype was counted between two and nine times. CDR3 sequence reads: CASSLGTQGGTDTQYF. CDR3 DNA sequence: TGTGCCAGCAGCCTAGGTACCCAGGGAGGCACAGATACGCAGTATTTT. This rearrangement joins TRBV7-9 to TRBJ2-3, with D possibly being TRBD1 or TRBD2 (5 bases each). Germline CDR1 reads SEHNR; CDR2 reads FQNEAQ (reference sequence). V shed 5 bases and J shed 1 base, with 16 bases lying between them. The CDR3 loop spans 16 amino acids.

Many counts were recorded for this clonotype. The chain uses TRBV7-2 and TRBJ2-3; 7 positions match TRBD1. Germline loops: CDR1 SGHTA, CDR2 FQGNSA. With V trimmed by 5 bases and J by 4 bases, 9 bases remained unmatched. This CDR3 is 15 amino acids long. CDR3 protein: CASSPTGRVADTQYF. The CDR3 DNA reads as TGTGCCAGCAGCCCGACAGGGCGCGTGGCAGATACGCAGTATTTT.

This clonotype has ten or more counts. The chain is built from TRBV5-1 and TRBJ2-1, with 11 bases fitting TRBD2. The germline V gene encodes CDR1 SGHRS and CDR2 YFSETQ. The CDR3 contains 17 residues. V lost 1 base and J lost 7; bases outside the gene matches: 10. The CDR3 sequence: CASSLRLAGIMGNEQFF. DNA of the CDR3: TGCGCCAGCAGCTTGAGACTAGCGGGAATTATGGGGAATGAGCAGTTCTTC.

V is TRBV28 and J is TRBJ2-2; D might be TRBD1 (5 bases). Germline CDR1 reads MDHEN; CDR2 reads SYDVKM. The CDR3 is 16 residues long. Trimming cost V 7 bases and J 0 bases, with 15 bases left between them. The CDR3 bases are TGTGCCAGCACCCCGGGCGACAGTACGAACACCGGGGAGCTGTTTTTT. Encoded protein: CASTPGDSTNTGELFF. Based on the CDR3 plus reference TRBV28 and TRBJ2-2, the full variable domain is DVKVTQSSRYLVKRTGEKVFLECVQDMDHENMFWYRQDPGLGLRLIYFSYDVKMKEKGDIPEGYSVSREKKERFSLILESASTNQTSMYLCASTPGDSTNTGELFFGEGSRLTVL.

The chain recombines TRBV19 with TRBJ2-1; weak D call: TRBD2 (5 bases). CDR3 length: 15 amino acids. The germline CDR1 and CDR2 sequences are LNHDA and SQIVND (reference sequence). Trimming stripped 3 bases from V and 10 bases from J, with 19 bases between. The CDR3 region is CASSMTPPGSTEQFF. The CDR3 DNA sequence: TGTGCCAGTAGTATGACGCCTCCGGGATCCACGGAGCAGTTCTTC.

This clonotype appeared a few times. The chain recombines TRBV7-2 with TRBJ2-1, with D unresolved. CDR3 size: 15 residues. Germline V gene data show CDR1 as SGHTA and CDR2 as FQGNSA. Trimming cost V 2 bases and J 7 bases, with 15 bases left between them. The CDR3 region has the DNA TGTGCCAGCAGCTTACCCGGGCCGCTGTTTAATGAGCAGTTCTTC. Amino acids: CASSLPGPLFNEQFF.

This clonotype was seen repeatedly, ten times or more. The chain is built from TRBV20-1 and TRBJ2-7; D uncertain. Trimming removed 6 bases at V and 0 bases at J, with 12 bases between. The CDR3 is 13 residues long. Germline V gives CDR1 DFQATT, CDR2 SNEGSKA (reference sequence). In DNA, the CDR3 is TGCAGTGCCCCTCAAAGGAGCTCCTACGAGCAGTACTTC. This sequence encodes CSAPQRSSYEQYF.

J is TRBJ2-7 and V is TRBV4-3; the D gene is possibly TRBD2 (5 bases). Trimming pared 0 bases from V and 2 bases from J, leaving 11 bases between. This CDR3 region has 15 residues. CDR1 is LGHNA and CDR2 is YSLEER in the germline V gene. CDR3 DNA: TGCGCCAGCAGCCAAGATGCGGACTTTCCCTACGAGCAGTACTTC. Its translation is CASSQDADFPYEQYF.